The clone carrying this T cell receptor (beta chain) was picked up a small number of times. The source of the sample is a study of Ad26.COV2.S vaccination and SARS-CoV-2 variants. V shed 6 bases and J 3 bases; nucleotides not matched to a gene: 3. The CDR3 spans 15 residues. Germline CDR1 LGHDT, CDR2 YNNKEL (reference sequence). As to treatment: around 19 received Ad26.COV2.S at low or high dose, single or two shots; roughly five received placebo; per-sample allocation not given. Sampling was performed 63 days after the first vaccine or placebo injection. Wuhan-strain SARS-CoV-2 spike was expressed by the Ad26 vector that made up the vaccine. Assay used: immunoSEQ multiplex PCR; TCRdb lists only in-frame clones, some missing. Of 200,000 to 300,000 clones listed, around nine tenths were seen once; the top ten hold roughly a tenth.

The V call is TRBV3-1 (or the pseudogene TRBV3-2), the J call TRBJ2-1; 12 bases fit TRBD2. The sample here was peripheral blood, taken in a trial of Ad26.COV2.S vaccine versus placebo. The receptor was isolated from a person between 18 and 60 years old who received the Ad26.COV2.S COVID-19 vaccine or a placebo. DNA for the CDR3: TGTGCCAGCAGACCGGGACTAGCGGGCTACAATGAGCAGTTCTTC. Translating it yields CASRPGLAGYNEQFF.